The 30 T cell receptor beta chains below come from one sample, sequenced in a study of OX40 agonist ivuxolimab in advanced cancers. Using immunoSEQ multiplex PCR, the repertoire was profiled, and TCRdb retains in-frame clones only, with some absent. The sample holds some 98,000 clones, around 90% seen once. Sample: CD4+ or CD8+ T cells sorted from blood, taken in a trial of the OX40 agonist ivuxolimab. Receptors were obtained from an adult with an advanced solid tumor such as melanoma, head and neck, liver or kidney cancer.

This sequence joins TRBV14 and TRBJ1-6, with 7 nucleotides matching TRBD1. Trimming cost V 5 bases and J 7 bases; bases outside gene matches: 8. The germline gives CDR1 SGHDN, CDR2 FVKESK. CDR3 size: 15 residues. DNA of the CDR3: TGTGCCAGCAGCTCCTACAGGGGCCTGAATTCACCCCTCCACTTT. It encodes CASSSYRGLNSPLHF.

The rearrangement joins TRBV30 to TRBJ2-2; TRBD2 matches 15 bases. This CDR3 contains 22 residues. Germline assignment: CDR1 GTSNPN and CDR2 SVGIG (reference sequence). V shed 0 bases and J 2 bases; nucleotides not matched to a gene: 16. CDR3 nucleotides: TGTGCCTGGAGTGTGTATTTCGGACTAGCGGGAGGGAATAATAGAAACACCGGGGAGCTGTTTTTT. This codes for CAWSVYFGLAGGNNRNTGELFF.

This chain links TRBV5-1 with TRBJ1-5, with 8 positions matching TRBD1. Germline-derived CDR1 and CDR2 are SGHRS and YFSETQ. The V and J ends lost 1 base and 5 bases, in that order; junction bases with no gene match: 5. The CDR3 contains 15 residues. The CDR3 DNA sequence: TGCGCCAGCAGCTTGCAGGGGGCCAATTATCAGCCCCAGCATTTT. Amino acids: CASSLQGANYQPQHF.

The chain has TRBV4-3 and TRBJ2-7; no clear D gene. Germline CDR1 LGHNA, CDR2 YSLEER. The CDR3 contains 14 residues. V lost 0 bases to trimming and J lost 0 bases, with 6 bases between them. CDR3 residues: CASSQDFPSYEQYF. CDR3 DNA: TGCGCCAGCAGCCAAGACTTTCCCTCCTACGAGCAGTACTTC.

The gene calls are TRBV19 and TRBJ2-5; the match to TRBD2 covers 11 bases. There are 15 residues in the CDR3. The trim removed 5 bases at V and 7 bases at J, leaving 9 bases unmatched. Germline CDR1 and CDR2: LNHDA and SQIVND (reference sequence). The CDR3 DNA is TGTGCCAGTAGTGGCGGGACTAGCGGTTCGGGGACCCAGTACTTC. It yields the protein CASSGGTSGSGTQYF.

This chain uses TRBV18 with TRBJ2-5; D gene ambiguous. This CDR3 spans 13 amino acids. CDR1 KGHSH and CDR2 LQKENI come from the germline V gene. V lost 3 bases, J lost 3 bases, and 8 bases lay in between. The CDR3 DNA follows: TGTGCCAGCTCACCCGCGACCAAAGAGACCCAGTACTTC. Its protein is CASSPATKETQYF.

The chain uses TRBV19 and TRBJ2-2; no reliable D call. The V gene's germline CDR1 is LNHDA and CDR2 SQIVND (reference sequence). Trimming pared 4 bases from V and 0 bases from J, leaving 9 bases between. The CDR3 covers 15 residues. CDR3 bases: TGTGCCAGTAGTACCACGGGCGCGAACACCGGGGAGCTGTTTTTT. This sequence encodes CASSTTGANTGELFF. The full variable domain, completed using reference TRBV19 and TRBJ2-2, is DGGITQSPKYLFRKEGQNVTLSCEQNLNHDAMYWYRQDPGQGLRLIYYSQIVNDFQKGDIAEGYSVSREKKESFPLTVTSAQKNPTAFYLCASSTTGANTGELFFGEGSRLTVL.

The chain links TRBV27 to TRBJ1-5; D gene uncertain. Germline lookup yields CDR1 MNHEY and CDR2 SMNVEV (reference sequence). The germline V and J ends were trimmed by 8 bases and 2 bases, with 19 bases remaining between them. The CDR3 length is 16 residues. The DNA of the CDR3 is TGTGCCAGCGCTCCCAACGGGGTTGTTGGCAATCAGCCCCAGCATTTT. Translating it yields CASAPNGVVGNQPQHF.

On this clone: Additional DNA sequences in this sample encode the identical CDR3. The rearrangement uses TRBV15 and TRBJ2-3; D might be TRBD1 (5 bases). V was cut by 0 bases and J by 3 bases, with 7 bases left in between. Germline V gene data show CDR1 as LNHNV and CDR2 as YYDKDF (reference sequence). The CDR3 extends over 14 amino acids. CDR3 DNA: TGTGCCACCAGCAGAGACAGGGCAACAGATACGCAGTATTTT. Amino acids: CATSRDRATDTQYF.

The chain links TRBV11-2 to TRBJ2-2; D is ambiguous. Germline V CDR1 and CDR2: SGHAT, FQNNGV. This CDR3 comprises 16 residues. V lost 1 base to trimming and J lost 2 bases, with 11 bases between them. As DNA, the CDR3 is TGTGCCAGCAGCTTAGTTATTAGCTCCAACACCGGGGAGCTGTTTTTT. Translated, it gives CASSLVISSNTGELFF.

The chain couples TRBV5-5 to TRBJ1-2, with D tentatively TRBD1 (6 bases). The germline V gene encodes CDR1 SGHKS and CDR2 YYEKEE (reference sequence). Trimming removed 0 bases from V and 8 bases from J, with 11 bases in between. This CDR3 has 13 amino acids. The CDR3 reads CASSLDRTVGYTF. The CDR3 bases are TGTGCCAGCAGCTTGGACCGGACAGTCGGCTACACCTTC.

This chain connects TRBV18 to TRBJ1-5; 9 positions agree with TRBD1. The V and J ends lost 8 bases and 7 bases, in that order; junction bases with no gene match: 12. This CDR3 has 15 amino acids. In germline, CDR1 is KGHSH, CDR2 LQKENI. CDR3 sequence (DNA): TGTGCCAGCACCTCCGGGACAGGGCCAGGGCAGCCCCAGCATTTT. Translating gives CASTSGTGPGQPQHF.

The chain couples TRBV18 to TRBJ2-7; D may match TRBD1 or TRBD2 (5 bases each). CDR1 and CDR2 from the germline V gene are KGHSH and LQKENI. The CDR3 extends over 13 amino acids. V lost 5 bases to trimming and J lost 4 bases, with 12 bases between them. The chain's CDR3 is CASSSRDGYEQYF. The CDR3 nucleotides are TGTGCCAGCTCATCCCGGGACGGATACGAGCAGTACTTC.

CDR3 sequence: CASSTKTGYDNYGYTF. CDR3 DNA: TGTGCCAGTAGTACCAAGACAGGGTACGATAACTATGGCTACACCTTC. The chain carries TRBV19 and TRBJ1-2; 7 bases map to TRBD1. V trimming: 4 bases; J trimming: 1 base; junction bases outside the gene matches: 9. Germline V gene lookup returns CDR1 LNHDA and CDR2 SQIVND (reference sequence). The CDR3 length is 16 residues.

Here the CDR3 DNA reads TGTGCCAGCAGTGAATTGCAGGGGGCCACAGATACGCAGTATTTT. As protein: CASSELQGATDTQYF. The chain joins TRBV2 to TRBJ2-3; 8 bases match TRBD1. The V gene's germline CDR1 is SNHLY and CDR2 FYNNEI. The CDR3 sequence is 15 residues long. The ends lost 2 bases at V and 2 bases at J; junction bases unmatched: 3.

Written as DNA, the CDR3 is TGTGCCAGCAGCTTAGATCCGCCTCCAGGGACGCAGTATTTT. This codes for CASSLDPPPGTQYF. This rearrangement joins TRBV11-2 to TRBJ2-3, with a tentative D call TRBD1 (5 bases). CDR3 length equals 14 residues. The ends were cut back, 0 bases at V and 9 bases at J, with 13 bases in the middle. Germline CDR1 SGHAT, CDR2 FQNNGV.

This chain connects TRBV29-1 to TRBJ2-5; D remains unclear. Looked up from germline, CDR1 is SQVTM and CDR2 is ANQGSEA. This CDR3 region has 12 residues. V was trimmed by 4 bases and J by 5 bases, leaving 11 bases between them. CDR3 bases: TGCAGCGTTGTTGGCCAACGGGAGACCCAGTACTTC. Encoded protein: CSVVGQRETQYF.

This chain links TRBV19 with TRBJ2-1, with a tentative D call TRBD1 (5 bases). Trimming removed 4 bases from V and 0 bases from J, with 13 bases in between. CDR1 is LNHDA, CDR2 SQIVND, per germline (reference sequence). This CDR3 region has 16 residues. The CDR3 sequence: CASSRDRGSSYNEQFF. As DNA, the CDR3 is TGTGCCAGTAGTAGGGATAGGGGAAGCTCCTACAATGAGCAGTTCTTC.

The CDR3 sequence: CASSSSGTAAYEQYF. The CDR3, as DNA: TGTGCCAGCAGCTCCTCCGGGACAGCGGCCTACGAGCAGTACTTC. This chain uses TRBV28 with TRBJ2-7; 7 bases match TRBD1. CDR3 length equals 15 residues. The V segment lost 6 bases and the J segment 2 bases; nucleotides outside the gene matches: 10. Germline V gene sequence: CDR1 MDHEN, CDR2 SYDVKM.

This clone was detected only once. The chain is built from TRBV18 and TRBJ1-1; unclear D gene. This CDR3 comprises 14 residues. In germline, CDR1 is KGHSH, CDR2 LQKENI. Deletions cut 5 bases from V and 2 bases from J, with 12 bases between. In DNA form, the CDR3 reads TGTGCCAGCTCAATGAGGGAAGTTAACACTGAAGCTTTCTTT. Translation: CASSMREVNTEAFF.

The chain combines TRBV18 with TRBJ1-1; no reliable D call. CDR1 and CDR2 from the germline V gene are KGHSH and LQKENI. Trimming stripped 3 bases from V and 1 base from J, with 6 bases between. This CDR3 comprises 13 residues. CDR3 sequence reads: CASSPPANTEAFF. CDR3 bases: TGTGCCAGCTCACCTCCGGCGAACACTGAAGCTTTCTTT.

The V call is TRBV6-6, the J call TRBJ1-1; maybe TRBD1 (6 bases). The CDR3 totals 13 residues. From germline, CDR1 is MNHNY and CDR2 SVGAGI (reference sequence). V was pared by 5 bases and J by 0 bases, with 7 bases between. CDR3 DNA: TGTGCCAGCAGTCGGACAGTGAACACTGAAGCTTTCTTT. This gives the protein CASSRTVNTEAFF.

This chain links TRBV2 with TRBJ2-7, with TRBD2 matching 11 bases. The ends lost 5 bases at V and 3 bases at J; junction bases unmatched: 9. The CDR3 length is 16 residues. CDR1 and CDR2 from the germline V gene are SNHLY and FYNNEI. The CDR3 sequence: CASSNQLGTSGYEQYF. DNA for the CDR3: TGTGCCAGCAGTAACCAACTCGGGACTAGCGGCTACGAGCAGTACTTC. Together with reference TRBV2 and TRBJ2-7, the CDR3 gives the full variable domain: EPEVTQTPSHQVTQMGQEVILRCVPISNHLYFYWYRQILGQKVEFLVSFYNNEISEKSEIFDDQFSVERPDGSNFTLKIRSTKLEDSAMYFCASSNQLGTSGYEQYFGPGTRLTVT.

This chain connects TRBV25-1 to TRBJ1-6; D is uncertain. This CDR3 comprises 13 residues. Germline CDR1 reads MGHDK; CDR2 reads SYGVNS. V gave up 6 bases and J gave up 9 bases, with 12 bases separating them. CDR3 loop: CASRGVASSPLHF. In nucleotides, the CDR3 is TGTGCCAGCAGAGGAGTGGCCTCTTCACCCCTCCACTTT.

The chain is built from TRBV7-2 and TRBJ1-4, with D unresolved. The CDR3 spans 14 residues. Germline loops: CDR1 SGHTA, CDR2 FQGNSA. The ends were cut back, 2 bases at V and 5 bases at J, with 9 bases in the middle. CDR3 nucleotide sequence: TGTGCCAGCAGCTTATTCGGCGCAAATGAAAAACTGTTTTTT. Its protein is CASSLFGANEKLFF.

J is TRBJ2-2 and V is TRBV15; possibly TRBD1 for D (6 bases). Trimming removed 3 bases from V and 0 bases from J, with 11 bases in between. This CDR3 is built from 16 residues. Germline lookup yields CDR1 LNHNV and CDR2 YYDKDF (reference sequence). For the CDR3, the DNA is TGTGCCACCAGCAGCCAGGGGCCTCCGAACACCGGGGAGCTGTTTTTT. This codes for CATSSQGPPNTGELFF. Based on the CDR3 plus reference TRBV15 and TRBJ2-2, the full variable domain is DAMVIQNPRYQVTQFGKPVTLSCSQTLNHNVMYWYQQKSSQAPKLLFHYYDKDFNNEADTPDNFQSRRPNTSFCFLDIRSPGLGDTAMYLCATSSQGPPNTGELFFGEGSRLTVL.

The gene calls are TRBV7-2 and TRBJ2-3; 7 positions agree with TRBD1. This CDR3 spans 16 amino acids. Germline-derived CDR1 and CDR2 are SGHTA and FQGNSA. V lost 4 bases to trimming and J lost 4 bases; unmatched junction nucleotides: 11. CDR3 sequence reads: CASSSQGLAVADTQYF. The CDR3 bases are TGTGCCAGCAGCTCACAGGGGCTAGCTGTCGCAGATACGCAGTATTTT.

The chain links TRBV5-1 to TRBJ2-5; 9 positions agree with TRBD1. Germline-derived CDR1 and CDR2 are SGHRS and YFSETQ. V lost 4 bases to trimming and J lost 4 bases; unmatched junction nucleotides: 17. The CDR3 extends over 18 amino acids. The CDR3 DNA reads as TGCGCCAGCAGCCCGACAGGGGGTCTATACTACGGTGTAGAGACCCAGTACTTC. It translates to CASSPTGGLYYGVETQYF.

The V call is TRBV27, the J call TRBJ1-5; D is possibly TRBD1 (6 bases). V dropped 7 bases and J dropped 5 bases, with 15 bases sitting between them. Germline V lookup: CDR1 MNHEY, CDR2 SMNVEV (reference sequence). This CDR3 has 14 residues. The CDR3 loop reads CASNIGGDDQPQHF. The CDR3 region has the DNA TGTGCCAGCAATATAGGGGGGGACGATCAGCCCCAGCATTTT.

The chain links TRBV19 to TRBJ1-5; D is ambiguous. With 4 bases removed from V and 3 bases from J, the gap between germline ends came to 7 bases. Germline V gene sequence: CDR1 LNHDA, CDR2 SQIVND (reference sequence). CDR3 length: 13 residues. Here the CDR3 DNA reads TGTGCCAGTAGTAAGGTGTTCAATCAGCCCCAGCATTTT. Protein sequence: CASSKVFNQPQHF.